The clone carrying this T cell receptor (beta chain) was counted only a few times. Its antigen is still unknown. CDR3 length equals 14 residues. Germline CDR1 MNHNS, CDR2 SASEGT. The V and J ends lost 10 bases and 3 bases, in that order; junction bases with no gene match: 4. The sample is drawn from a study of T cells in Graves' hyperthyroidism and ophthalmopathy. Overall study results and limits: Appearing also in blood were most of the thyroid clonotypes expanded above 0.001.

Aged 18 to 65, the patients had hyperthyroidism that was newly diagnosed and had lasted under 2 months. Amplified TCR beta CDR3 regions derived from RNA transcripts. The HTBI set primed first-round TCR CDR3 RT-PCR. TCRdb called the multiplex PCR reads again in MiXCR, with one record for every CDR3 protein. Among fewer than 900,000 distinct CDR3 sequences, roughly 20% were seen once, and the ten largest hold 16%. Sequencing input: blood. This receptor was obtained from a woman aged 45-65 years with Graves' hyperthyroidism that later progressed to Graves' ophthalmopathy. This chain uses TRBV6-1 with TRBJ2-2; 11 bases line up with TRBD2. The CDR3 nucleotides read TGTGCCACCCGACTAGCGGGGTACACCGGGGAGCTGTTTTTT. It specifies CATRLAGYTGELFF.